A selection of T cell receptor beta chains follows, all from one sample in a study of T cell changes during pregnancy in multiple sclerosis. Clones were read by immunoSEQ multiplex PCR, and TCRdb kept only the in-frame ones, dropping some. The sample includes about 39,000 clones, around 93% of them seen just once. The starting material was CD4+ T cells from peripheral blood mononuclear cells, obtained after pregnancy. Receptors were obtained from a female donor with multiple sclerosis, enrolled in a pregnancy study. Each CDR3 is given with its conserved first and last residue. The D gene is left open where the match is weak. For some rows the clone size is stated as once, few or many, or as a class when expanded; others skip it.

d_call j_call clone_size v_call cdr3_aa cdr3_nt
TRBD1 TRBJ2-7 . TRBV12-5 CASGLVRGGRIRDSLDEQYF TGTGCTAGTGGTTTGGTAAGAGGGGGCCGAATCCGGGACAGTCTCGACGAGCAGTACTTC
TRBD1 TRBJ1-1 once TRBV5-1 CASSLNRGLNTEAFF TGCGCCAGCAGCTTAAACAGGGGGCTGAACACTGAAGCTTTCTTT
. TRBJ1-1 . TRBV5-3 CARSLGQGIMNTEAFF TGTGCCAGAAGCTTGGGCCAGGGAATAATGAACACTGAAGCTTTCTTT
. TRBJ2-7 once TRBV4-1 CASSQPFRGEQYF TGCGCCAGCAGCCAGCCATTCCGGGGGGAGCAGTACTTC
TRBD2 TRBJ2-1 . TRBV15 CATSRAPSGGAYNNEQFF TGTGCCACCAGCAGAGCCCCTAGCGGGGGGGCTTATAACAATGAGCAGTTCTTC
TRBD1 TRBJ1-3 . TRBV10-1 CASSEFRGLTGNTIYF TGCGCCAGCAGTGAGTTCAGGGGGCTGACTGGAAACACCATATATTTT
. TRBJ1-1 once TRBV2 CASRTTGTFF TGTGCCAGCAGGACGACCGGGACTTTCTTT
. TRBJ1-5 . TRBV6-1 CASSGGQSNQPQHF TGTGCCAGCTCCGGAGGGCAGAGCAATCAGCCCCAGCATTTT
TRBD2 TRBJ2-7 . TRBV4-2 CASSQDGAGVPYEQYF TGTGCCAGCAGCCAAGATGGAGCGGGGGTTCCCTACGAGCAGTACTTC
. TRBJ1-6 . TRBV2 CASSGIGQSVGSPLHF TGTGCCAGCAGTGGTATAGGACAGTCGGTAGGTTCACCCCTCCACTTT
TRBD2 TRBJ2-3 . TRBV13 CASSPTLAGGVDTQYF TGTGCCAGCAGCCCTACACTAGCGGGGGGAGTAGATACGCAGTATTTT
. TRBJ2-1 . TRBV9 CASSVDGASYNEQFF TGTGCCAGCAGCGTAGATGGGGCATCCTACAATGAGCAGTTCTTC
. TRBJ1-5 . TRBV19 CASRYNGVSNQPQHF TGTGCCAGTAGATACAACGGGGTCTCCAATCAGCCCCAGCATTTT
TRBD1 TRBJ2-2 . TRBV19 CASSILRQGTGELFF TGTGCCAGTAGTATTTTGCGACAGGGCACCGGGGAGCTGTTTTTT
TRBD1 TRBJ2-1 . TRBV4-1 CASSLTGESYNEQFF TGCGCCAGCAGCCTGACAGGGGAGTCCTACAATGAGCAGTTCTTC
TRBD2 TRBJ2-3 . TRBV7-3 CASSLTSGGAADTQYF TGTGCCAGCAGCTTAACCAGCGGGGGGGCCGCAGATACGCAGTATTTT
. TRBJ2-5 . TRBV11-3 CASSLGGQQETQYF TGTGCCAGCAGCTTGGGGGGGCAACAAGAGACCCAGTACTTC
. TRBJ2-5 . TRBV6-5 CASSSWEGGQETQYF TGTGCCAGCAGTTCCTGGGAAGGGGGCCAAGAGACCCAGTACTTC
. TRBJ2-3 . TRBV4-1 CASSQGGRSSTDTQYF TGCGCCAGCAGCCAAGGGGGGCGGAGTAGCACAGATACGCAGTATTTT
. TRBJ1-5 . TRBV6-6 CASTLRQANQPQHF TGTGCCAGCACGTTAAGACAGGCTAATCAGCCCCAGCATTTT
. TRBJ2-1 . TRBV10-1 CASNGEADEQFF TGCGCCAGCAACGGGGAAGCCGATGAGCAGTTCTTC
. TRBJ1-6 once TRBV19 CASHSSFRDSPLHF TGTGCCAGTCATTCTTCTTTCCGGGATTCACCCCTCCACTTT
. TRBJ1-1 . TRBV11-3 CASSSRENTEAFF TGTGCCAGCAGCTCCCGGGAGAACACTGAAGCTTTCTTT
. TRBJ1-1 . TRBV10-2 CASSEERGGRVTEAFF TGCGCCAGCAGTGAGGAGAGGGGGGGTAGGGTCACTGAAGCTTTCTTT
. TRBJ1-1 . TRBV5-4 CASSPGHYTEAFF TGTGCCAGCAGCCCGGGACATTACACTGAAGCTTTCTTT
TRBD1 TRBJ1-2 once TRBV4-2 CASSQVRDRGLYGYTF TGTGCCAGCAGCCAAGTACGGGACAGGGGGTTATATGGCTACACCTTC
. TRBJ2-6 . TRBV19 CASIRVGGGDGANVLTF TGTGCCAGTATAAGGGTAGGTGGAGGAGATGGGGCCAACGTCCTGACTTTC
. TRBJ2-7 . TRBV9 CASSVAASSYEQYF TGTGCCAGCAGCGTAGCGGCTAGCTCCTACGAGCAGTACTTC
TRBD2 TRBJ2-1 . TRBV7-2 CASSSQGLPYNEQFF TGTGCCAGCAGCTCCCAGGGACTACCATACAATGAGCAGTTCTTC
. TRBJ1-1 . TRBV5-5 CASSLWASTEAFF TGTGCCAGCAGCCTGTGGGCGAGCACTGAAGCTTTCTTT
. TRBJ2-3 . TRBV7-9 CASSPRRDSRSSTDTQYF TGTGCCAGCAGCCCCCGGAGGGACTCGAGAAGTAGCACAGATACGCAGTATTTT
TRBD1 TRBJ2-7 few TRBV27 CASSPRQGLEEQYF TGTGCCAGCAGTCCGAGACAGGGATTGGAAGAGCAGTACTTC
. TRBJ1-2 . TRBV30 CAWDHGGGANYGYTF TGTGCCTGGGACCACGGCGGGGGCGCTAACTATGGCTACACCTTC
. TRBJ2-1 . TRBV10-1 CASAQTSRDEQFF TGCGCCAGCGCCCAAACTAGTCGGGATGAGCAGTTCTTC
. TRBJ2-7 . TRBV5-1 CASSFEVAYEQYF TGCGCCAGCAGCTTCGAGGTTGCCTACGAGCAGTACTTC
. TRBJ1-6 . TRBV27 CASTKEGGIGSPLHF TGTGCCAGCACCAAAGAAGGGGGTATAGGTTCACCCCTCCACTTT
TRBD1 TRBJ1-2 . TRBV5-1 CASSAKTGGKDYTF TGCGCCAGCAGCGCAAAGACAGGGGGCAAGGACTACACCTTC
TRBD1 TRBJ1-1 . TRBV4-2 CASSQDLAGGFVAFF TGTGCCAGCAGCCAAGATTTAGCAGGGGGCTTCGTAGCTTTCTTT
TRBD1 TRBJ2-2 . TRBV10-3 CATNSGTGGTGELFF TGTGCCACCAACTCCGGGACAGGGGGAACCGGGGAGCTGTTTTTT
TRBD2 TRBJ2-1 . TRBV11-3 CASSAGTSGDTYNEQFF TGTGCCAGCAGCGCGGGGACTAGCGGGGACACCTACAATGAGCAGTTCTTC
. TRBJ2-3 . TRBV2 CASSVRLASTDTQYF TGTGCCAGCAGTGTTCGTCTGGCAAGCACAGATACGCAGTATTTT